Listed here are 2 T cell receptor beta chains from one sample, sequenced in a study of cytomegalovirus exposure and HLA in healthy donors. Primers included in the PCR were 60 Vbeta and 13 Jbeta primers. Libraries were prepared by immunoSEQ multiplex PCR; TCRdb keeps only in-frame clonotypes and omits some of them. The sample holds some 200,000 clones, 65% to 85% seen once. The sample was PBMCs. The receptor source for this set is a man between 50 and 59 years old in good health and CMV-seronegative.

This chain connects TRBV18 to TRBJ2-2, with TRBD1 identical over 9 bases. The CDR3 is 16 residues long. V dropped 8 bases and J dropped 3; count of bases not matched to a gene: 10. The V gene's germline CDR1 is KGHSH and CDR2 LQKENI. CDR3 region: CASQTSQGADTGELFF. The CDR3 bases are TGTGCCAGCCAAACTTCACAGGGGGCGGACACCGGGGAGCTGTTTTTT.

V is TRBV27 and J is TRBJ2-6; a possible D gene is TRBD1 (7 bases). CDR1 and CDR2 from the germline V gene are MNHEY and SMNVEV (reference sequence). This CDR3 has 14 residues. Trimming took 10 bases from V and 2 from J, leaving 12 bases between them. The CDR3 DNA reads as TGTGCCATTGGCAGGGGGGCTGGGGCCAACGTCCTGACTTTC. This sequence encodes CAIGRGAGANVLTF. Based on the CDR3 plus reference TRBV27 and TRBJ2-6, the full variable domain is EAQVTQNPRYLITVTGKKLTVTCSQNMNHEYMSWYRQDPGLGLRQIYYSMNVEVTDKGDVPEGYKVSRKEKRNFPLILESPSPNQTSLYFCAIGRGAGANVLTFGAGSRLTVL.